A single sample gave rise to the 4 T cell receptor beta chains below, sequenced in a study of cytomegalovirus exposure and HLA in healthy donors. Use of 60 Vbeta and 13 Jbeta primers characterized the PCR. The method was immunoSEQ multiplex PCR; TCRdb's version includes in-frame clones alone and lacks a portion of them. The sample lists 80,000 to 100,000 clones, approximately 83% occurring once. Sequenced sample: PBMCs. These TCRs come from a female donor in good health and CMV-seropositive.

The rearrangement uses TRBV9 and TRBJ2-1, with a weak D call TRBD1 (5 bases). Germline-derived CDR1 and CDR2 are SGDLS and YYNGEE. The CDR3 is made up of 15 amino acids. Trimming took 0 bases from V and 0 from J, leaving 7 bases between them. The CDR3 DNA sequence: TGTGCCAGCAGCGTAGGCAGGGTCTCCTACAATGAGCAGTTCTTC. It yields the protein CASSVGRVSYNEQFF.

The CDR3 DNA follows: TGTGCCAGCTCACCCCTAGGCCAGACCCAGTACTTC. Its translation is CASSPLGQTQYF. The rearrangement uses TRBV18 and TRBJ2-5; D gene uncertain. V gave up 3 bases and J gave up 6 bases, with 8 bases separating them. The CDR3 consists of 12 residues. CDR1 and CDR2 (germline): KGHSH, LQKENI.

This clone was detected a few times. An end of the junction differs from the germline gene, which may be a read error. The rearrangement links TRBV7-9 to TRBJ1-1; 9 bases are a match to TRBD1. Germline values: CDR1 SEHNR, CDR2 FQNEAQ (reference sequence). This CDR3 has 14 residues. CDR3 loop: CSSSSTGGRTEAFF. The CDR3 nucleotides are TGTTCCAGCAGTTCTACAGGGGGCCGCACTGAAGCTTTCTTT.

This sequence joins TRBV13 and TRBJ1-1, with a possible D match to TRBD1 (6 bases). Germline loops: CDR1 PRHDT, CDR2 FYEKMQ (reference sequence). The CDR3 loop spans 14 amino acids. Trimming shortened V by 1 base and J by 4 bases, and 10 bases separated the two germline ends. CDR3 nucleotides: TGTGCCAGCAGCTTAGCTCGCAGGGGCACTGAAGCTTTCTTT. Its translation: CASSLARRGTEAFF. The full variable domain, in which reference TRBV13 and TRBJ1-1 provide the parts outside the CDR3, is AAGVIQSPRHLIKEKRETATLKCYPIPRHDTVYWYQQGPGQDPQFLISFYEKMQSDKGSIPDRFSAQQFSDYHSELNMSSLELGDSALYFCASSLARRGTEAFFGQGTRLTVV.